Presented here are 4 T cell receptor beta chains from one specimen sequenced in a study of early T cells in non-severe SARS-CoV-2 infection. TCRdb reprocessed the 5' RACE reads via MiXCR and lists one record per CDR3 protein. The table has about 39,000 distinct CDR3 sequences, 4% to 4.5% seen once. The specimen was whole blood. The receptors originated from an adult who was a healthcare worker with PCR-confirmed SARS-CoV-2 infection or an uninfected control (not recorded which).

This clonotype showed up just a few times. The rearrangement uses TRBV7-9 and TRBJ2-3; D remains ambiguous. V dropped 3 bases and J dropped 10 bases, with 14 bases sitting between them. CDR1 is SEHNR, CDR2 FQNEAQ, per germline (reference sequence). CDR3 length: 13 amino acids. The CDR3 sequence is CASSFLGSDPQYF. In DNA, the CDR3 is TGTGCCAGCAGCTTCTTGGGGTCGGACCCGCAGTATTTT. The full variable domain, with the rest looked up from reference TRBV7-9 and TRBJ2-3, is DTGVSQNPRHKITKRGQNVTFRCDPISEHNRLYWYRQTLGQGPEFLTYFQNEAQLEKSRLLSDRFSAERPKGSFSTLEIQRTEQGDSAMYLCASSFLGSDPQYFGPGTRLTVL.

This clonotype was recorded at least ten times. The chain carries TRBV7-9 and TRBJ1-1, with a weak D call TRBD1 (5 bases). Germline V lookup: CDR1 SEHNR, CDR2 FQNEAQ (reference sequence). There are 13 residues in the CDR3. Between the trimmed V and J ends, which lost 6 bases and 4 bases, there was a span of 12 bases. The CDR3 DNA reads TGTGCCAGCAGTTCGGGGGTGGCCACTGAAGCTTTCTTT. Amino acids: CASSSGVATEAFF. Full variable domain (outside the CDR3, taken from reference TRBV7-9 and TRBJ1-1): DTGVSQNPRHKITKRGQNVTFRCDPISEHNRLYWYRQTLGQGPEFLTYFQNEAQLEKSRLLSDRFSAERPKGSFSTLEIQRTEQGDSAMYLCASSSGVATEAFFGQGTRLTVV.

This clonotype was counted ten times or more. In DNA, the CDR3 is TGCAGTGCTAGAGATAGCGGGAGGGCCGCCCGGAATGAGCAGTTCTTC. This sequence encodes CSARDSGRAARNEQFF. This rearrangement joins TRBV20-1 to TRBJ2-1, with 11 bases fitting TRBD2. CDR3 size: 16 residues. The V gene's germline CDR1 is DFQATT and CDR2 SNEGSKA (reference sequence). J lost 7 bases, V lost 0 bases, and 8 bases had no gene match.

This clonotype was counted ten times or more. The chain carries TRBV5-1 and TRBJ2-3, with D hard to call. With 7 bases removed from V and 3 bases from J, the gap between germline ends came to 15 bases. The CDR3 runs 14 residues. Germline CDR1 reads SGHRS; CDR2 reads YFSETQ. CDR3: CASDRGRGTDTQYF. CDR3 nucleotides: TGCGCCAGCGACCGCGGCAGAGGTACAGATACGCAGTATTTT.